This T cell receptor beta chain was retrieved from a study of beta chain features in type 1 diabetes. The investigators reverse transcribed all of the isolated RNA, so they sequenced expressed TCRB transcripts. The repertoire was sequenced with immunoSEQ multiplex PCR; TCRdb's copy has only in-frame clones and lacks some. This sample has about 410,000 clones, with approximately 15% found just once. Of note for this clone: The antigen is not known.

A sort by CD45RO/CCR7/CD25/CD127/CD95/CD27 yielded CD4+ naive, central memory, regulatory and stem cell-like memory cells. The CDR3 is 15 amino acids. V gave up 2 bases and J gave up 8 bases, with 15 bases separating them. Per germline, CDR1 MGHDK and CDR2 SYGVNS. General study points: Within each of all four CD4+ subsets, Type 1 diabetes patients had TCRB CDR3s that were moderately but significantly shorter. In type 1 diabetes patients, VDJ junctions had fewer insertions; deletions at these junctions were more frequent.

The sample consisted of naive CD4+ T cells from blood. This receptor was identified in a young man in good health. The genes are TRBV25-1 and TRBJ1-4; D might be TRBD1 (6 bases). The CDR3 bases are TGTGCCAGCAGTGAAATCCGGGGGGCTGGGGAAAAACTGTTTTTT. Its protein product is CASSEIRGAGEKLFF.